One sample yielded the 13 T cell receptor beta chains listed below, sequenced in a study of regulatory T cells in long-lasting Graves disease. The time point: newly diagnosed GD, antithyroid drugs for less than 3 months. RNA isolated from PBMCs was used to make the TCR library. Construction of the TCR beta libraries employed iRepertoire HTBI primers in conjunction with Arm-PCR of CDR3 regions. Using its own MiXCR run on the multiplex PCR reads, TCRdb lists one record per CDR3 protein. The sample holds 350,000 to 400,000 distinct CDR3 sequences, roughly a sixth seen once. The sample was peripheral blood mononuclear cells (PBMCs), taken at new diagnosis, from a patient treated with antithyroid drugs. These receptors were collected from a female donor with Graves disease.

This clonotype was counted ten times or more. The rearrangement joins TRBV9 to TRBJ2-4; a possible D gene is TRBD2 (6 bases). Trimming took off 4 bases at V and 0 bases at J, with 14 bases between the two ends. Germline assignment: CDR1 SGDLS and CDR2 YYNGEE. The CDR3 is 16 residues long. CDR3 bases: TGTGCCAGCAGCCCACGGGACTTTCTAGCCAAAAACATTCAGTACTTC. Translation: CASSPRDFLAKNIQYF.

The chain couples TRBV29-1 to TRBJ2-1; the D is unclear. Trimming took off 0 bases at V and 8 bases at J, with 11 bases between the two ends. Germline CDR1 and CDR2: SQVTM and ANQGSEA. This CDR3 is built from 13 residues. CDR3 in amino acids: CSVEDQGFYEQFF. The CDR3, as DNA: TGCAGCGTTGAAGATCAAGGCTTTTATGAGCAGTTCTTC.

The chain joins TRBV27 to TRBJ2-7; a possible D gene is TRBD1 (5 bases). The ends were cut back, 5 bases at V and 4 bases at J, with 15 bases in the middle. The CDR3 runs 14 residues. Germline V gene lookup returns CDR1 MNHEY and CDR2 SMNVEV (reference sequence). For the CDR3, the DNA is TGTGCCAGCAGTCCAGGGTCCGGGTTTTACGAGCAGTACTTC. Encoded protein: CASSPGSGFYEQYF.

This clonotype appeared once. The CDR3 DNA follows: TGCGCCAGCAGCCAAGTTTTTGGGACCCCCCTCGACGAGCAGTACTTC. Its protein product is CASSQVFGTPLDEQYF. The V gene is TRBV4-1, the J gene TRBJ2-5; D may match TRBD1 or TRBD2 (5 bases each). The J call could be wrong; TRBJ2-7 is a better fit for the DNA end. This CDR3 comprises 16 residues. The V gene's germline CDR1 is MGHRA and CDR2 YSYEKL.

The table lists this clonotype with many counts. The V and J genes are TRBV28 and TRBJ2-5; TRBD1 matches 11 bases. Germline CDR1 and CDR2: MDHEN and SYDVKM. The length of the CDR3 is 13 residues. With 11 bases clipped from V and 5 bases from J, the junction kept 7 bases outside the gene matches. The CDR3 reads CAGGGTGGETQYF. CDR3 coding DNA: TGTGCCGGAGGGGGGACAGGGGGGGAGACCCAGTACTTC.

This clonotype was observed at least ten times. The junction and the germline gene differ at one end; a read error may be behind it. This chain's CDR3 is CSANGPPVDEQFF. The CDR3 bases are TGCAGTGCTAATGGGCCCCCTGTGGATGAGCAGTTCTTT. The V and J genes are TRBV20-1 and TRBJ2-1; no clear D gene. CDR3 length: 13 amino acids. Per germline, CDR1 DFQATT and CDR2 SNEGSKA (reference sequence).

With regard to this clonotype: It may be a read error: a sequence one base away is much more abundant. The gene calls are TRBV6-5 and TRBJ2-2; D is undetermined. Germline V gives CDR1 MNHEY, CDR2 SVGAGI. This CDR3 comprises 13 residues. Here the CDR3 DNA reads TGTACCAGCAGTTTCGGTAACACCGGGGAGCTGTTTTTT. Translating gives CTSSFGNTGELFF.

As regards this clonotype: A much bigger clone sits one base away, suggesting this may be a read error. The chain has TRBV12-3 or TRBV12-4 and TRBJ1-1; D gene uncertain. The CDR3 covers 11 residues. For the CDR3, the DNA is TGTACCAGCATACTGAACACTGAAGCTTTCTTT. Translated: CTSILNTEAFF.

This clonotype occurred many times. The chain recombines TRBV10-3 with TRBJ1-1, with 9 bases identical to TRBD1. Germline V gene data show CDR1 as ENHRY and CDR2 as SYGVKD. The V gene end was trimmed by 7 bases and the J gene end by 4 bases; junction bases not matched to a gene: 13. This CDR3 comprises 16 residues. The CDR3 sequence is CAITDLSGTGITEAFF. The CDR3 nucleotides are TGTGCCATCACCGACCTTTCTGGGACAGGGATCACTGAAGCTTTCTTT.

The sample holds many counts of this clonotype. The rearrangement uses TRBV29-1 and TRBJ1-1; TRBD1 might be the D (6 bases). Germline V gene lookup returns CDR1 SQVTM and CDR2 ANQGSEA. This CDR3 contains 11 residues. Trimming cost V 6 bases and J 4 bases, with 9 bases left between them. The CDR3 DNA sequence: TGCAGCGTAATACAGGGCACTGAAGCTTTCTTT. This gives the protein CSVIQGTEAFF.

This clonotype was observed a single time. A much bigger clone sits one base away, suggesting this may be a read error. The J gene is TRBJ1-1, the V gene TRBV30, with 8 nucleotides matching TRBD1. The CDR3 runs to 12 residues. Germline CDR1 GTSNPN, CDR2 SVGIG (reference sequence). CDR3 sequence reads: CAWGVGQGEAFF. The DNA for the CDR3 is TGTGCCTGGGGTGTTGGACAGGGTGAAGCTTTCTTT.

Worth noting for this clonotype: Since a much larger clone is just one base distant, this may be a read error. This sequence joins TRBV7-9 and TRBJ2-1; 11 bases fit TRBD2. V lost 5 bases and J lost 10; bases outside the gene matches: 10. CDR1 is SEHNR and CDR2 is FQNEAQ in the germline V gene (reference sequence). The CDR3 is 15 residues long. CDR3 nucleotides: TGTGCCAGCAGCCCGACTAGCGGGAAAGTCTACGAGCAGTTCTTC. It translates to CASSPTSGKVYEQFF.

This clonotype was counted at least ten times. This chain uses TRBV12-3 or TRBV12-4 with TRBJ2-1, with D perhaps matching TRBD2 (5 bases). V was trimmed by 6 bases and J by 6 bases, leaving 15 bases between them. CDR3 length equals 14 residues. CDR3: CASRPLRRSNEQFF. CDR3 coding DNA: TGTGCCAGCAGGCCCCTCAGGAGGAGCAATGAGCAGTTCTTC.